A selection of T cell receptor beta chains follows, all from one sample in a study of PD-1 blockade in classical Hodgkin lymphoma. The assay was immunoSEQ multiplex PCR, and TCRdb's table has in-frame clones only and misses some. The table has 75,000 to 100,000 clones, roughly 79% seen once; the top ten hold about 15%. Sequencing used peripheral blood mononuclear cells (PBMCs), obtained before the second cycle of nivolumab. All receptors derive from a human donor with classical Hodgkin lymphoma. CDR3s include the opening cysteine and the closing phenylalanine or tryptophan. A D gene is named only where the DNA matches it firmly. The size field is filled for only some rows; it gives once, few, many or a size class.

clone_size: NA; cdr3_length: 15; v_call: TRBV28; d_call: TRBD2; j_call: TRBJ2-4; cdr3_nt: TGTGCCAGCAGTCAGATAGCGGGAGCAGAAAACATTCAGTACTTC; cdr3_aa: CASSQIAGAENIQYF
clone_size: NA; cdr3_length: 15; v_call: TRBV4-1; d_call: NA; j_call: TRBJ1-2; cdr3_nt: TGCGCCAGCAGCCAAGAACGGGGGGGGGTTTATGGCTACACCTTC; cdr3_aa: CASSQERGGVYGYTF
clone_size: NA; cdr3_length: 16; v_call: TRBV4-3; d_call: TRBD2; j_call: TRBJ2-1; cdr3_nt: TGCGCCAGCAGCCAAGATGGACTAGCGGGAGGGGATGAGCAGTTCTTC; cdr3_aa: CASSQDGLAGGDEQFF
clone_size: NA; cdr3_length: 17; v_call: TRBV18; d_call: TRBD1; j_call: TRBJ1-4; cdr3_nt: TGTGCCAGCTCACCGGGACAGGGAAGGGGGATCGGTGAAAAACTGTTTTTT; cdr3_aa: CASSPGQGRGIGEKLFF
clone_size: few; cdr3_length: 13; v_call: TRBV29-1; d_call: NA; j_call: TRBJ2-2; cdr3_nt: TGCAGCGTTGGGGCCAGATCGACCGGGGAGCTGTTTTTT; cdr3_aa: CSVGARSTGELFF
clone_size: NA; cdr3_length: 16; v_call: TRBV21-1; d_call: NA; j_call: TRBJ2-1; cdr3_nt: TGTGCCAGCAGCAAAGAGAGCATTCGGGCTACTAATGAGCAGTTCTTC; cdr3_aa: CASSKESIRATNEQFF
clone_size: NA; cdr3_length: 15; v_call: TRBV19; d_call: TRBD2; j_call: TRBJ2-3; cdr3_nt: TGTGCCAGTAGTCCGGGACTAGCGTCCCGAGATACGCAGTATTTT; cdr3_aa: CASSPGLASRDTQYF
clone_size: NA; cdr3_length: 13; v_call: TRBV7-9; d_call: NA; j_call: TRBJ2-7; cdr3_nt: TGTGCCAGCAGCTTCGGCTACTTATACGAGCAGTACTTC; cdr3_aa: CASSFGYLYEQYF
clone_size: NA; cdr3_length: 14; v_call: TRBV29-1; d_call: TRBD1; j_call: TRBJ1-5; cdr3_nt: TGCAGCGTTGCGACAGGGAATAGCAATCAGCCCCAGCATTTT; cdr3_aa: CSVATGNSNQPQHF
clone_size: NA; cdr3_length: 16; v_call: TRBV7-2; d_call: TRBD1; j_call: TRBJ1-1; cdr3_nt: TGTGCCAGCAGCTTACAACCCCCGGGACAGGGGACTGAAGCTTTCTTT; cdr3_aa: CASSLQPPGQGTEAFF
clone_size: NA; cdr3_length: 15; v_call: TRBV5-1; d_call: TRBD2; j_call: TRBJ2-7; cdr3_nt: TGCGCCAGCAGCTTGGCCCAAGCGGGAGCAGGCGAGCAGTACTTC; cdr3_aa: CASSLAQAGAGEQYF
clone_size: NA; cdr3_length: 15; v_call: TRBV4-1; d_call: TRBD2; j_call: TRBJ2-3; cdr3_nt: TGCGCCAGCAGCCAAGGTCTTAGCGGGAGGGGTACGCAGTATTTT; cdr3_aa: CASSQGLSGRGTQYF
clone_size: NA; cdr3_length: 12; v_call: TRBV10-3; d_call: TRBD1; j_call: TRBJ2-1; cdr3_nt: TGTGCCATCAGTGGACAGGGGAATGAGCAGTTCTTC; cdr3_aa: CAISGQGNEQFF
clone_size: NA; cdr3_length: 13; v_call: TRBV5-4; d_call: NA; j_call: TRBJ2-1; cdr3_nt: TGTGCCAGCAGCTTGGTATCCTACAATGAGCAGTTCTTC; cdr3_aa: CASSLVSYNEQFF
clone_size: few; cdr3_length: 13; v_call: TRBV30; d_call: NA; j_call: TRBJ2-7; cdr3_nt: TGTGCCTGGAGTACGGGGGGCCCCTACGAGCAGTACTTC; cdr3_aa: CAWSTGGPYEQYF
clone_size: NA; cdr3_length: 13; v_call: TRBV29-1; d_call: NA; j_call: TRBJ2-5; cdr3_nt: TGCAGCGTTGTTGGGCTACTGCAAGAGACCCAGTACTTC; cdr3_aa: CSVVGLLQETQYF
clone_size: NA; cdr3_length: 17; v_call: TRBV9; d_call: TRBD1; j_call: TRBJ2-2; cdr3_nt: TGTGCCAGCAGCGCCTTTACCGGGACAGTGAACCCCGGGGAGCTGTTTTTT; cdr3_aa: CASSAFTGTVNPGELFF
clone_size: NA; cdr3_length: 11; v_call: TRBV2; d_call: NA; j_call: TRBJ1-2; cdr3_nt: TGTGCCAGCCCAGGGAAGGGTGGCTACACCTTC; cdr3_aa: CASPGKGGYTF
clone_size: once; cdr3_length: 15; v_call: TRBV19; d_call: TRBD2; j_call: TRBJ2-7; cdr3_nt: TGTGCCAGTAGTATAGAGTTAGCGGGAGCCTACGAGCAGTACTTC; cdr3_aa: CASSIELAGAYEQYF
clone_size: NA; cdr3_length: 18; v_call: TRBV28; d_call: NA; j_call: TRBJ2-7; cdr3_nt: TGTGCCAGCAGTCTGAACGTCGATGAAGGCCGCTTCTCCTACGAGCAGTACTTC; cdr3_aa: CASSLNVDEGRFSYEQYF
clone_size: NA; cdr3_length: 15; v_call: TRBV5-1; d_call: TRBD2; j_call: TRBJ2-2; cdr3_nt: TGCGCCAGCACCACCGGGACTAGCTCGCCCGGGGAGCTGTTTTTT; cdr3_aa: CASTTGTSSPGELFF
clone_size: NA; cdr3_length: 17; v_call: TRBV15; d_call: NA; j_call: TRBJ1-2; cdr3_nt: TGTGCCACCAGCAGAGATTATCAGGACGTCGCTAACTATGGCTACACCTTC; cdr3_aa: CATSRDYQDVANYGYTF
clone_size: NA; cdr3_length: 13; v_call: TRBV27; d_call: TRBD1; j_call: TRBJ1-1; cdr3_nt: TGTGCCAGCAGCTTCACAGGGGGGACTGAAGCTTTCTTT; cdr3_aa: CASSFTGGTEAFF
clone_size: few; cdr3_length: 10; v_call: TRBV30; d_call: NA; j_call: TRBJ1-1; cdr3_nt: TGTGCCTGCTTTACCACTGAAGCTTTCTTT; cdr3_aa: CACFTTEAFF
clone_size: NA; cdr3_length: 13; v_call: TRBV19; d_call: NA; j_call: TRBJ1-5; cdr3_nt: TGTGCCAGTAGTAGAGATAGCAATCAGCCCCAGCATTTT; cdr3_aa: CASSRDSNQPQHF
clone_size: NA; cdr3_length: 16; v_call: TRBV19; d_call: NA; j_call: TRBJ2-1; cdr3_nt: TGTGCCAGTAGTATAATTTCTAGCCGAGAGCCCAATGAGCAGTTCTTC; cdr3_aa: CASSIISSREPNEQFF
clone_size: NA; cdr3_length: 17; v_call: TRBV5-6; d_call: NA; j_call: TRBJ1-3; cdr3_nt: TGTGCCAGCAGCTGGGCACGGGGACTGAGCTCTGGAAACACCATATATTTT; cdr3_aa: CASSWARGLSSGNTIYF
clone_size: NA; cdr3_length: 16; v_call: TRBV5-4; d_call: TRBD1; j_call: TRBJ2-3; cdr3_nt: TGTGCCAGCAGCTACGGGAGGAGACAGGGGGCAGATACGCAGTATTTT; cdr3_aa: CASSYGRRQGADTQYF
clone_size: once; cdr3_length: 14; v_call: TRBV10-3; d_call: NA; j_call: TRBJ2-2; cdr3_nt: TGTGCCATCAGTGAGTCAACAGGAGCCGGGGAGCTGTTTTTT; cdr3_aa: CAISESTGAGELFF
clone_size: NA; cdr3_length: 13; v_call: TRBV2; d_call: NA; j_call: TRBJ2-7; cdr3_nt: TGTGCCAGCGACAGGGAGGGAGCCTACGAGCAGTACTTC; cdr3_aa: CASDREGAYEQYF
clone_size: NA; cdr3_length: 15; v_call: TRBV28; d_call: TRBD1; j_call: TRBJ1-3; cdr3_nt: TGTGCCAGCAGCCCTACCGACAGGGAGGGAAACACCATATATTTT; cdr3_aa: CASSPTDREGNTIYF
clone_size: NA; cdr3_length: 15; v_call: TRBV28; d_call: NA; j_call: TRBJ1-5; cdr3_nt: TGTGCCAGCAGTTTTACAGGTACGATAAATCAGCCCCAGCATTTT; cdr3_aa: CASSFTGTINQPQHF
clone_size: NA; cdr3_length: 15; v_call: TRBV28; d_call: NA; j_call: TRBJ1-5; cdr3_nt: TGTGCCAGCAGTCCTGGACAGTTTAGCAATCAGCCCCAGCATTTT; cdr3_aa: CASSPGQFSNQPQHF
clone_size: NA; cdr3_length: 14; v_call: TRBV6-5; d_call: NA; j_call: TRBJ1-2; cdr3_nt: TGTGCCAGCAGTTACTCCGGTGAGGCTCAGGGCTACACCTTC; cdr3_aa: CASSYSGEAQGYTF
clone_size: NA; cdr3_length: 13; v_call: TRBV5-1; d_call: NA; j_call: TRBJ1-3; cdr3_nt: TGCGCCAGCAGCGAGGTTCCTGGAAACACCATATATTTT; cdr3_aa: CASSEVPGNTIYF
clone_size: few; cdr3_length: 15; v_call: TRBV7-3; d_call: TRBD2; j_call: TRBJ2-2; cdr3_nt: TGTGCCAGCAGCTTAGGGACTAGCGGGTTAGGGGAGCTGTTTTTT; cdr3_aa: CASSLGTSGLGELFF
clone_size: NA; cdr3_length: 13; v_call: TRBV19; d_call: NA; j_call: TRBJ1-3; cdr3_nt: TGTGCCACCCGCGAGGGCTCTGGAAACACCATATATTTT; cdr3_aa: CATREGSGNTIYF
clone_size: NA; cdr3_length: 14; v_call: TRBV4-3; d_call: NA; j_call: TRBJ2-7; cdr3_nt: TGCGCCAGCAGCCAAGATCCAAGAGCCTACGAGCAGTACTTC; cdr3_aa: CASSQDPRAYEQYF
clone_size: NA; cdr3_length: 13; v_call: TRBV10-3; d_call: NA; j_call: TRBJ2-2; cdr3_nt: TGTGCCATCAGTTACGACTACACCGGGGAGCTGTTTTTT; cdr3_aa: CAISYDYTGELFF
clone_size: NA; cdr3_length: 15; v_call: TRBV2; d_call: NA; j_call: TRBJ1-2; cdr3_nt: TGTGCCAGCAGTCTGAAGACAGGAGGAGTTTATGGCTACACCTTC; cdr3_aa: CASSLKTGGVYGYTF
clone_size: once; cdr3_length: 15; v_call: TRBV19; d_call: NA; j_call: TRBJ1-1; cdr3_nt: TGTGCCAGTAGTATAAGAGGACAGAGGAACACTGAAGCTTTCTTT; cdr3_aa: CASSIRGQRNTEAFF
clone_size: few; cdr3_length: 16; v_call: TRBV7-8; d_call: NA; j_call: TRBJ2-7; cdr3_nt: TGTGCCAGCAGCATAACTAGCACCAGCCCCACCTACGAGCAGTACTTC; cdr3_aa: CASSITSTSPTYEQYF
clone_size: NA; cdr3_length: 15; v_call: TRBV5-1; d_call: TRBD1; j_call: TRBJ1-1; cdr3_nt: TGCGCCAGCAGCTCCTCCGGGACAGGGAACACTGAAGCTTTCTTT; cdr3_aa: CASSSSGTGNTEAFF
clone_size: few; cdr3_length: 13; v_call: TRBV30; d_call: NA; j_call: TRBJ1-2; cdr3_nt: TGTGCCTGGAGTGTAGGTCAGGATGATGGCTACACCTTC; cdr3_aa: CAWSVGQDDGYTF